These 26 T cell receptor beta chains share one sample of origin, sequenced in a study of Ad26.COV2.S vaccination and SARS-CoV-2 variants. As to treatment: some 20 received Ad26.COV2.S at low or high dose, single or two shots; about 5 received placebo; per-sample allocation not given. On day 63 after the first injection, vaccine and placebo recipients gave samples. Assay used: immunoSEQ multiplex PCR; TCRdb lists only in-frame clones, some missing. The sample lists roughly 500,000 clones, 89% occurring once. This sample comprised peripheral blood, obtained in a trial of Ad26.COV2.S vaccine versus placebo. These receptors all come from a person between 18 and 65 years old who received the Ad26.COV2.S COVID-19 vaccine or a placebo.

This clone has only one observation. V usage is TRBV5-8 and J usage is TRBJ1-1, with no clear D. Looked up from germline, CDR1 is SGHTS and CDR2 is YDEGEE. V lost 1 base and J 11 bases, leaving 15 bases between the germline ends. The CDR3 loop spans 13 amino acids. CDR3 nucleotide sequence: TGTGCCAGCAGCTTGACCCCCGTCCCAAGCGCTTTCTTT. Translated, it gives CASSLTPVPSAFF.

J is TRBJ1-6 and V is TRBV9; D remains ambiguous. The germline V gene has CDR1 SGDLS and CDR2 YYNGEE. This CDR3 has 14 residues. Trimming cost V 0 bases and J 9 bases, with 10 bases left between them. CDR3 sequence (DNA): TGTGCCAGCAGCGTAGAGGTACAGACTTCACCCCTCCACTTT. Protein product: CASSVEVQTSPLHF.

In the case of this clone: The same CDR3 arises from other DNA sequences in this sample as well. V gene TRBV30 combines with J gene TRBJ2-7; a weak D match, TRBD1 (6 bases). Per germline, CDR1 GTSNPN and CDR2 SVGIG (reference sequence). The V gene lost 0 bases and the J gene lost 3 bases, with 9 bases spanning the gap. This CDR3 comprises 13 residues. The CDR3 DNA sequence: TGTGCCTGGAGTGTACTAGGGGGCTACGAGCAGTACTTC. Amino acids: CAWSVLGGYEQYF.

This chain links TRBV10-3 with TRBJ1-3; D gene uncertain. Germline V lookup: CDR1 ENHRY, CDR2 SYGVKD. This CDR3 has 13 amino acids. Trimming left V 3 bases short and J 2 bases short, with 5 bases between. The CDR3 reads CAISERAGNTIYF. The CDR3 nucleotides read TGTGCCATCAGTGAACGGGCTGGAAACACCATATATTTT.

This chain links TRBV5-1 with TRBJ1-1; TRBD1 matches 7 bases. The germline CDR1 and CDR2 sequences are SGHRS and YFSETQ. The CDR3 consists of 14 residues. Trimming cost V 3 bases and J 3 bases; bases outside gene matches: 5. CDR3 loop: CASSSAGGDTEAFF. CDR3 in DNA: TGCGCCAGCAGCTCAGCAGGGGGGGACACTGAAGCTTTCTTT.

The rearrangement joins TRBV5-1 to TRBJ1-2, with D unresolved. Germline V gene data show CDR1 as SGHRS and CDR2 as YFSETQ. The germline V and J ends were trimmed by 4 bases and 2 bases, with 6 bases remaining between them. This CDR3 comprises 12 residues. DNA for the CDR3: TGCGCCAGCAGCGATAGCAACTATGGCTACACCTTC. Protein: CASSDSNYGYTF. Full variable domain (outside the CDR3, taken from reference TRBV5-1 and TRBJ1-2): KAGVTQTPRYLIKTRGQQVTLSCSPISGHRSVSWYQQTPGQGLQFLFEYFSETQRNKGNFPGRFSGRQFSNSRSEMNVSTLELGDSALYLCASSDSNYGYTFGSGTRLTVV.

V and J are TRBV6-5 and TRBJ1-2; D not certain. The CDR3 is made up of 15 amino acids. Looked up from germline, CDR1 is MNHEY and CDR2 is SVGAGI. V was trimmed by 0 bases and J by 4 bases, leaving 12 bases between them. The CDR3 nucleotides are TGTGCCAGCAGTTACTCGATAGGTTCCCCCTATGGCTACACCTTC. Translated: CASSYSIGSPYGYTF.

This rearrangement joins TRBV9 to TRBJ1-1; a possible D gene is TRBD1 (5 bases). The CDR3 loop spans 14 amino acids. Trimming took 2 bases from V and 3 from J, leaving 11 bases between them. Germline loops: CDR1 SGDLS, CDR2 YYNGEE. The CDR3 bases are TGTGCCAGCAGCGTCCTGGGGACGGACACTGAAGCTTTCTTT. Translating gives CASSVLGTDTEAFF.

The chain recombines TRBV7-2 with TRBJ2-5; the match to TRBD2 covers 14 bases. Germline V gives CDR1 SGHTA, CDR2 FQGNSA. The CDR3 runs to 17 residues. J gave up 4 bases and V 3 bases, and 7 bases lay outside the gene matches. This chain's CDR3 is CASSFWGLAGEGETQYF. DNA for the CDR3: TGTGCCAGCAGCTTTTGGGGACTAGCGGGAGAGGGAGAGACCCAGTACTTC. The entire variable domain, with the rest obtained from reference TRBV7-2 and TRBJ2-5, is as follows: GAGVSQSPSNKVTEKGKDVELRCDPISGHTALYWYRQSLGQGLEFLIYFQGNSAPDKSGLPSDRFSAERTGGSVSTLTIQRTQQEDSAVYLCASSFWGLAGEGETQYFGPGTRLLVL.

This clone is a singleton in its sample. The rearrangement links TRBV5-4 to TRBJ2-7, with TRBD1 matching over 9 bases. Germline CDR1 is SGHNT and CDR2 is YYREEE (reference sequence). Germline trimming cut 3 bases from V and 2 bases from J; bases unmatched to any gene: 3. This CDR3 is built from 14 residues. In DNA form, the CDR3 reads TGTGCCAGCAGCTCTCGGACAGGGGCCTACGAGCAGTACTTC. It yields the protein CASSSRTGAYEQYF. Drawing the rest from reference TRBV5-4 and TRBJ2-7, the complete variable domain is ETGVTQSPTHLIKTRGQQVTLRCSSQSGHNTVSWYQQALGQGPQFIFQYYREEENGRGNFPPRFSGLQFPNYSSELNVNALELDDSALYLCASSSRTGAYEQYFGPGTRLTVT.

The chain couples TRBV28 to TRBJ2-3; no clear D gene. The V and J ends lost 9 bases and 2 bases respectively, with 9 bases between them. From germline, CDR1 is MDHEN and CDR2 SYDVKM. There are 12 residues in the CDR3. Here the CDR3 reads CASLASTDTQYF. CDR3 coding DNA: TGTGCCAGTTTAGCTTCCACAGATACGCAGTATTTT.

This rearrangement joins TRBV9 to TRBJ1-2; D remains ambiguous. The V and J ends lost 0 bases and 7 bases respectively, with 10 bases between them. There are 13 residues in the CDR3. Germline CDR1 reads SGDLS; CDR2 reads YYNGEE. This CDR3 reads CASSVEGYGGYTF. The CDR3 nucleotides read TGTGCCAGCAGCGTAGAAGGGTATGGTGGCTACACCTTC.

The gene calls are TRBV5-4 and TRBJ2-7, with TRBD1 matching over 9 bases. Germline V gene sequence: CDR1 SGHNT, CDR2 YYREEE (reference sequence). Unmatched junction bases numbered 7, after V lost 10 bases and J lost 2 bases. The CDR3 sequence is 13 residues long. This CDR3 reads CAWGQGGTYEQYF. The CDR3 coding sequence is TGTGCCTGGGGACAGGGAGGGACCTACGAGCAGTACTTC. Filled out from reference TRBV5-4 and TRBJ2-7, the complete variable domain reads ETGVTQSPTHLIKTRGQQVTLRCSSQSGHNTVSWYQQALGQGPQFIFQYYREEENGRGNFPPRFSGLQFPNYSSELNVNALELDDSALYLCAWGQGGTYEQYFGPGTRLTVT.

This chain uses TRBV3-1 (or the pseudogene TRBV3-2) with TRBJ1-2; D is unresolved. V was shortened by 5 bases and J by 4 bases, with 11 bases between the two germline ends. This CDR3 has 13 residues. In germline, CDR1 is LGHDT, CDR2 YNNKEL (reference sequence). The CDR3 spells CASSRAPSYGYTF. The CDR3 DNA follows: TGTGCCAGCAGCAGGGCTCCTAGCTATGGCTACACCTTC.

The chain recombines TRBV5-1 with TRBJ2-7, with TRBD1 matching 12 bases. V trimming: 4 bases; J trimming: 6 bases; junction bases outside the gene matches: 5. CDR3 length: 14 residues. In germline, CDR1 is SGHRS, CDR2 YFSETQ. The CDR3 DNA is TGCGCCAGCAGCGCTGGGGACAGGGGGCGCGAGCAGTACTTC. This encodes CASSAGDRGREQYF.

V is TRBV4-1 and J is TRBJ2-3; D gene unclear. The CDR3 consists of 13 residues. From germline, CDR1 is MGHRA and CDR2 YSYEKL. V was shortened by 0 bases and J by 9 bases, with 10 bases between the two germline ends. Here the CDR3 reads CASSQDGGRTQYF. The CDR3 DNA reads as TGCGCCAGCAGCCAAGACGGCGGTCGGACGCAGTATTTT.

The chain uses TRBV4-3 and TRBJ2-3, with TRBD2 matching over 13 bases. The CDR3 loop spans 16 amino acids. From germline, CDR1 is LGHNA and CDR2 YSLEER. V shed 2 bases, J shed 3 bases, and the junction held 2 bases outside the gene matches. CDR3 sequence (DNA): TGCGCCAGCAGCCAAACTAGCGGGGGGGCAACAGATACGCAGTATTTT. Its protein product is CASSQTSGGATDTQYF.

The chain is built from TRBV5-5 and TRBJ2-1; 7 positions match TRBD1. The CDR3 totals 15 residues. V gave up 0 bases and J gave up 7 bases; unmatched junction bases: 7. CDR1 and CDR2 (germline): SGHKS, YYEKEE (reference sequence). The DNA of the CDR3 is TGTGCCAGCAGCTTGGTAGCAGGGGGTGAAAATGAGCAGTTCTTC. It yields the protein CASSLVAGGENEQFF. The complete variable domain, with remaining parts taken from reference TRBV5-5 and TRBJ2-1, reads DAGVTQSPTHLIKTRGQQVTLRCSPISGHKSVSWYQQVLGQGPQFIFQYYEKEERGRGNFPDRFSARQFPNYSSELNVNALLLGDSALYLCASSLVAGGENEQFFGPGTRLTVL.

This clone has a single count. The CDR3 DNA reads TGTGCCAGCAGTGAACAGGGGGCCCAAGAGACCCAGTACTTC. Its translation is CASSEQGAQETQYF. The genes are TRBV2 and TRBJ2-5, with TRBD1 identical over 8 bases. With V trimmed by 2 bases and J by 1 base, 0 bases remained unmatched. The CDR3 is 14 amino acids. Germline V CDR1 and CDR2: SNHLY, FYNNEI.

The rearrangement uses TRBV7-9 and TRBJ2-3, with 10 nucleotides matching TRBD1. The germline gives CDR1 SEHNR, CDR2 FQNEAQ (reference sequence). The CDR3 contains 16 residues. Unmatched junction bases numbered 4, after V lost 0 bases and J lost 4 bases. The CDR3 sequence: CASSLATGGEADTQYF. The CDR3 bases are TGTGCCAGCAGCTTAGCGACAGGGGGCGAGGCAGATACGCAGTATTTT.

The rearrangement joins TRBV28 to TRBJ1-2, with 7 bases matching TRBD1. The CDR3 runs 14 residues. Trimming took 5 bases from V and 4 from J; bases not matched to a gene: 7. The V gene's germline CDR1 is MDHEN and CDR2 SYDVKM. The CDR3, as DNA: TGTGCCAGCAGTCCAGGACAGGCCGCCTATGGCTACACCTTC. Residues: CASSPGQAAYGYTF.

The V gene is TRBV29-1, the J gene TRBJ1-2; D not resolved. Germline CDR1 SQVTM, CDR2 ANQGSEA. CDR3 length equals 13 residues. V was pared by 3 bases and J by 2 bases, with 10 bases between. Here the CDR3 reads CSVDRTGNYGYTF. CDR3 in DNA: TGCAGCGTTGATAGGACGGGCAACTATGGCTACACCTTC.

The gene calls are TRBV15 and TRBJ2-1; perhaps TRBD1 as D (6 bases). CDR3 length equals 14 residues. Trimming removed 8 bases at V and 4 bases at J, with 15 bases between. Germline assignment: CDR1 LNHNV and CDR2 YYDKDF (reference sequence). CDR3 protein: CATSTGTPYNEQFF. CDR3 sequence (DNA): TGTGCCACCTCCACCGGGACACCATACAATGAGCAGTTCTTC.

Only a few counts were recorded for this clone. The chain employs TRBV7-2 and TRBJ2-2; D call uncertain. Trimming took off 2 bases at V and 6 bases at J, with 7 bases between the two ends. Germline CDR1 reads SGHTA; CDR2 reads FQGNSA. This CDR3 contains 13 residues. CDR3 bases: TGTGCCAGCAGCTTACAAGGAGCCGGGGAGCTGTTTTTT. This translates into CASSLQGAGELFF.

This sequence joins TRBV7-6 and TRBJ2-2; D uncertain. Looked up from germline, CDR1 is SGHVS and CDR2 is FNYEAQ. This CDR3 is built from 14 residues. V shed 1 base and J shed 5 bases, with 8 bases lying between them. CDR3 sequence: CASSLEEVTGELFF. The CDR3 nucleotides are TGTGCCAGCAGCTTAGAAGAGGTGACCGGGGAGCTGTTTTTT.

The gene calls are TRBV6-5 and TRBJ2-7; D call uncertain. CDR1 and CDR2 (germline): MNHEY, SVGAGI. V dropped 6 bases and J dropped 2 bases, with 11 bases sitting between them. The CDR3 runs 13 residues. CDR3 residues: CASSFDGTYEQYF. The CDR3 nucleotides are TGTGCCAGCAGCTTTGACGGTACCTACGAGCAGTACTTC.